What follows describes a single T cell receptor (beta chain). The data are from a study of blood T cell repertoires in COVID-19. Across the study: Some COVID-19 samples were acute and others convalescent; all came from the United States, Italy and Spain.

Deletions cut 1 base from V and 2 bases from J, with 22 bases between. CDR1 and CDR2 (germline): LNHDA, SQIVND (reference sequence). This CDR3 region has 19 residues. Seattle patients were enrolled during active infection and followed longitudinally. Sequenced by immunoSEQ multiplex PCR; TCRdb stores in-frame clones only, minus some. The table has 160,000 or so clones, 93% seen once. The clonotype was recovered from a woman aged 55 to 70 with COVID-19, enrolled during active disease. The chain joins TRBV19 to TRBJ2-3, with D perhaps matching TRBD2 (6 bases). The sequenced sample consisted of peripheral blood. CDR3 residues: CASSIVSRRGTATTDTQYF. CDR3 bases: TGTGCCAGTAGTATAGTTTCGCGGCGCGGGACGGCTACCACAGATACGCAGTATTTT.